One sample yielded the 10 T cell receptor beta chains listed below, sequenced in a study of T cells after posttransplantation cyclophosphamide. Busulfan-fludarabine conditioning, marrow transplant, and cyclophosphamide on days +3 and +4 were administered. Assay used: immunoSEQ multiplex PCR; TCRdb lists only in-frame clones, some missing. Among several thousand clones listed, approximately 82% were seen once. Sequencing was performed on CD8+ T cells sorted from PBMCs, taken around 1,300 days after allogeneic stem cell transplant with posttransplant cyclophosphamide. The receptors stem from a female patient aged 50-59 years who received an allogeneic stem cell transplant from a related donor, was CMV-positive, and had no GVHD. The T cells may partly be graft donor cells.

This rearrangement joins TRBV9 to TRBJ2-7, with no clear D. The germline V gene has CDR1 SGDLS and CDR2 YYNGEE. The CDR3 contains 13 residues. The V gene lost 1 base and the J gene lost 5 bases, with 10 bases spanning the gap. The CDR3 DNA is TGTGCCAGCAGCGTAAGTAGTGCCCACGAGCAGTACTTC. Translating gives CASSVSSAHEQYF.

The chain carries TRBV5-1 and TRBJ2-7; 7 nucleotides align to TRBD1. The CDR3 covers 14 residues. Germline assignment: CDR1 SGHRS and CDR2 YFSETQ. V was pared by 6 bases and J by 6 bases, with 12 bases of the junction left unmatched. CDR3 in DNA: TGCGCCAGCACGGGTTACAGGGGCACCGTCGAGCAGTACTTC. This codes for CASTGYRGTVEQYF. The variable domain in full, completed from reference TRBV5-1 and TRBJ2-7, reads KAGVTQTPRYLIKTRGQQVTLSCSPISGHRSVSWYQQTPGQGLQFLFEYFSETQRNKGNFPGRFSGRQFSNSRSEMNVSTLELGDSALYLCASTGYRGTVEQYFGPGTRLTVT.

The genes are TRBV6-5 and TRBJ2-7, with TRBD1 matching over 9 bases. Germline V gene sequence: CDR1 MNHEY, CDR2 SVGAGI. The ends lost 5 bases at V and 1 base at J; junction bases unmatched: 3. This CDR3 has 14 residues. CDR3 amino acids: CASSAGQGSYEQYF. In DNA, the CDR3 is TGTGCCAGCAGTGCGGGACAGGGATCCTACGAGCAGTACTTC.

This chain connects TRBV7-8 to TRBJ2-1; no firm D call. V was cut by 7 bases and J by 6 bases, with 19 bases left in between. Germline V gene data show CDR1 as SGHVS and CDR2 as FQNEAQ. The CDR3 sequence is 15 residues long. The DNA for the CDR3 is TGTGCCAGCAATTACGGGTCCGCGCGGCTCAATGAGCAGTTCTTC. It codes for CASNYGSARLNEQFF.

The V and J genes are TRBV7-9 and TRBJ2-3; D ambiguous. This CDR3 contains 12 residues. Between the trimmed V and J ends, which lost 5 bases and 3 bases, there was a span of 6 bases. Per the germline V gene, CDR1 is SEHNR and CDR2 is FQNEAQ (reference sequence). The CDR3 nucleotides are TGTGCCAGCAGCCATCAGACAGATACGCAGTATTTT. This encodes CASSHQTDTQYF.

The chain couples TRBV7-2 to TRBJ2-5; the match to TRBD2 covers 14 bases. The CDR3 is 15 residues long. The germline V gene encodes CDR1 SGHTA and CDR2 FQGNSA. Trimming took 4 bases from V and 2 from J; bases not matched to a gene: 0. The CDR3 is CASSWTSGGQETQYF. CDR3 in DNA: TGTGCCAGCAGCTGGACTAGCGGGGGGCAAGAGACCCAGTACTTC.

The rearrangement uses TRBV9 and TRBJ2-5; 13 nucleotides align to TRBD2. This CDR3 comprises 22 residues. V shed 2 bases, J shed 5 bases, and the junction held 24 bases outside the gene matches. Germline V gives CDR1 SGDLS, CDR2 YYNGEE. The CDR3 bases are TGTGCCAGCAGCGTGGAAGAAGGAAGGATACTAGCGGGAGGGGCCGGCGGGGAGACCCAGTACTTC. Its translation: CASSVEEGRILAGGAGGETQYF. Filled out from reference TRBV9 and TRBJ2-5, the complete variable domain reads DSGVTQTPKHLITATGQRVTLRCSPRSGDLSVYWYQQSLDQGLQFLIQYYNGEERAKGNILERFSAQQFPDLHSELNLSSLELGDSALYFCASSVEEGRILAGGAGGETQYFGPGTRLLVL.

The J gene is TRBJ2-7, the V gene TRBV27; tentatively, D is TRBD2 (6 bases). Germline V CDR1 and CDR2: MNHEY, SMNVEV (reference sequence). The CDR3 is 14 residues long. V was trimmed by 10 bases and J by 2 bases, leaving 18 bases between them. CDR3 sequence reads: CATTTEGPTYEQYF. The CDR3 DNA is TGTGCCACCACCACGGAGGGGCCCACCTACGAGCAGTACTTC.

The V gene is TRBV5-6, the J gene TRBJ2-7; D is ambiguous. This CDR3 comprises 12 residues. The germline gives CDR1 SGHDT, CDR2 YYEEEE. Trimming removed 4 bases at V and 1 base at J, with 6 bases between. The CDR3 reads CASSQQSYEQYF. CDR3 nucleotide sequence: TGTGCCAGCAGCCAACAGTCCTACGAGCAGTACTTC.

The chain combines TRBV6-5 with TRBJ2-7, with 10 bases aligning to TRBD2. Trimming cost V 1 base and J 4 bases; bases outside gene matches: 7. Germline CDR1 is MNHEY and CDR2 is SVGAGI. The CDR3 has 16 residues. DNA of the CDR3: TGTGCCAGCAGTTACTTAGTGGCTAGCGGGAGTTACGAGCAGTACTTC. It is translated as CASSYLVASGSYEQYF.